Listed below are T cell receptor beta chains from one sample, sequenced in a study of T cell responses to AZD1222 COVID-19 vaccine. Only in-frame clones appear in the TCRdb table, and some are missing; sequencing was by immunoSEQ multiplex PCR. This table holds about 160,000 clones, about 89% found once. The material sequenced was peripheral blood, taken 28 days after the second AZD1222 dose. The receptors here all came from an adult who received the AZD1222 COVID-19 vaccine. Both conserved end residues are part of each CDR3. A D gene is named only where the DNA matches it firmly. For some rows the clone size is stated as once, few or many, or as a class when expanded; others skip it.

J gene | D gene | clone size | V gene | CDR3 protein | CDR3 DNA
TRBJ2-1 | TRBD2 | . | TRBV24-1 | CATGGTTSYNEQFF | TGTGCCACCGGGGGGACTACCTCTTACAATGAGCAGTTCTTC
TRBJ1-1 | TRBD1 | . | TRBV29-1 | CSLWTGAGSTEAFF | TGCAGCTTATGGACAGGCGCGGGGTCCACTGAAGCTTTCTTT
TRBJ1-2 | TRBD1 | . | TRBV2 | CASSDWTGGIKDGYTF | TGTGCCAGCAGTGATTGGACAGGGGGCATCAAGGATGGCTACACCTTC
TRBJ2-5 | . | . | TRBV5-4 | CASSLEPLAFKSGQETQYF | TGTGCCAGCAGCTTGGAGCCCCTAGCATTTAAAAGCGGGCAAGAGACCCAGTACTTC
TRBJ1-1 | TRBD1 | . | TRBV5-4 | CASSPYGTANTEAFF | TGTGCCAGCAGCCCATATGGGACAGCTAACACTGAAGCTTTCTTT
TRBJ2-1 | . | . | TRBV7-9 | CASSRRRYNEQFF | TGTGCCAGCAGCAGACGACGGTACAATGAGCAGTTCTTC
TRBJ1-6 | . | . | TRBV30 | CAWGDIPNSPLHF | TGTGCCTGGGGCGACATACCAAATTCACCCCTCCACTTT
TRBJ1-6 | . | . | TRBV5-1 | CASSPGGDEARNSPLHF | TGCGCCAGCAGCCCGGGGGGTGACGAGGCGCGTAATTCACCCCTCCACTTT
TRBJ2-1 | TRBD2 | . | TRBV6-4 | CASSPTSGNSNEQFF | TGTGCCAGCAGCCCGACTAGCGGGAACTCCAATGAGCAGTTCTTC
TRBJ1-1 | TRBD1 | . | TRBV18 | CASSRQGRNTEAFF | TGTGCCAGCTCACGACAGGGGCGGAACACTGAAGCTTTCTTT
TRBJ2-2 | . | . | TRBV5-1 | CASSLAEGTGELFF | TGCGCCAGCAGCTTGGCCGAAGGGACCGGGGAGCTGTTTTTT
TRBJ2-7 | TRBD1 | . | TRBV11-3 | CASSLDTGQNYEQYF | TGTGCCAGCAGCTTAGATACGGGACAGAACTACGAGCAGTACTTC
TRBJ2-2 | . | . | TRBV4-1 | CASSQDSWLITNTGELFF | TGCGCCAGCAGCCAAGATAGTTGGCTGATTACTAACACCGGGGAGCTGTTTTTT
TRBJ1-5 | TRBD1 | . | TRBV19 | CASSTTGTGVGNQPQHF | TGTGCCAGTAGTACCACAGGGACAGGGGTTGGCAATCAGCCCCAGCATTTT
TRBJ1-4 | . | . | TRBV19 | CASSIEAATNEKLFF | TGTGCCAGTAGTATCGAGGCAGCAACTAATGAAAAACTGTTTTTT
TRBJ1-2 | . | . | TRBV13 | CASSLVLVGGYTF | TGTGCCAGCAGCTTAGTTTTAGTAGGTGGCTACACCTTC
TRBJ1-2 | . | few | TRBV7-8 | CASSFLGRVVGGYTF | TGTGCCAGCAGCTTTCTCGGCAGGGTAGTTGGCGGCTACACCTTC
TRBJ1-6 | TRBD1 | few | TRBV5-4 | CASSFGQGLNSPLHF | TGTGCCAGCAGCTTCGGACAGGGCCTCAATTCACCCCTCCACTTT
TRBJ2-7 | . | . | TRBV30 | CAWSVTDYEQYF | TGTGCCTGGAGTGTGACGGACTACGAGCAGTACTTC
TRBJ2-3 | TRBD1 | . | TRBV5-6 | CASSWIPRGPTDTQYF | TGTGCCAGCAGCTGGATCCCGAGGGGGCCTACAGATACGCAGTATTTT
TRBJ1-2 | TRBD1 | few | TRBV7-8 | CASSQQGAKGYTF | TGTGCCAGCAGCCAGCAGGGGGCGAAGGGCTACACCTTC
TRBJ1-1 | . | . | TRBV5-1 | CASSLVGRGGSGRNSNTEAFF | TGCGCCAGCAGCCTGGTGGGCAGGGGAGGTTCAGGCCGAAACTCGAACACTGAAGCTTTCTTT
TRBJ1-3 | . | . | TRBV7-2 | CASSFTGIRTGNTIYF | TGTGCCAGCAGCTTCACCGGAATTAGGACTGGAAACACCATATATTTT
TRBJ2-1 | . | . | TRBV24-1 | CATSDLGLDQFF | TGTGCCACCAGTGATTTGGGGCTGGACCAGTTCTTC
TRBJ1-3 | TRBD1 | once | TRBV9 | CASSVGGTGGRGNTIYF | TGTGCCAGCAGCGTAGGTGGGACAGGGGGTCGTGGAAACACCATATATTTT
TRBJ2-5 | TRBD2 | . | TRBV2 | CASTPISRMGLEYQETQYF | TGTGCCAGCACCCCCATCAGCAGAATGGGACTAGAGTACCAAGAGACCCAGTACTTC
TRBJ2-7 | TRBD2 | . | TRBV30 | CAWSRSTSGGYTYEQYF | TGTGCCTGGAGTCGCTCGACTAGCGGGGGGTACACCTACGAGCAGTACTTC
TRBJ2-5 | TRBD2 | . | TRBV7-3 | CASSPGLAPPLETQYF | TGTGCCAGCAGCCCCGGACTAGCTCCCCCCTTGGAGACCCAGTACTTC
TRBJ2-7 | . | . | TRBV2 | CASGGDEQYF | TGTGCCAGCGGCGGGGACGAGCAGTACTTC
TRBJ1-5 | . | once | TRBV6-5 | CASSYTGNQPQHF | TGTGCCAGCAGTTACACGGGGAATCAGCCCCAGCATTTT
TRBJ2-1 | . | . | TRBV20-1 | CSASEKRDPLF | TGCAGTGCTAGCGAAAAAAGGGACCCCCTCTTC
TRBJ2-7 | . | once | TRBV4-1 | CASSQVPQDNYEQYF | TGCGCCAGCAGCCAAGTCCCGCAGGACAACTACGAGCAGTACTTC
TRBJ2-1 | TRBD1 | . | TRBV29-1 | CSVDLTGGAQFF | TGCAGCGTTGATCTGACAGGGGGCGCACAGTTCTTC
TRBJ2-1 | TRBD2 | . | TRBV5-1 | CASSGATSGGIFSLNEQFF | TGCGCCAGCAGCGGAGCGACTAGCGGGGGGATCTTCTCATTGAATGAGCAGTTCTTC
TRBJ2-1 | TRBD2 | once | TRBV5-4 | CASSRGDYQNNEQFF | TGTGCCAGCAGCCGCGGGGACTATCAGAACAATGAGCAGTTCTTC
TRBJ2-2 | TRBD2 | . | TRBV2 | CASSDDWASGGPNTGELFF | TGTGCCAGCAGCGATGACTGGGCTAGCGGGGGGCCAAACACCGGGGAGCTGTTTTTT
TRBJ2-1 | . | . | TRBV20-1 | CSARGGTEQFF | TGCAGTGCTAGAGGAGGCACTGAGCAGTTCTTC
TRBJ2-1 | . | . | TRBV14 | CASSHAGTGPYNEQFF | TGTGCCAGCAGCCACGCCGGGACTGGACCTTACAATGAGCAGTTCTTC
TRBJ2-1 | . | . | TRBV3-1/TRBV3-2 | CASSIAESEQFF | TGTGCCAGCAGCATTGCCGAGAGTGAGCAGTTCTTC
TRBJ1-1 | . | . | TRBV5-1 | CASSLVGPWDTEAFF | TGCGCCAGCAGCTTGGTTGGGCCCTGGGACACTGAAGCTTTCTTT
TRBJ2-5 | TRBD2 | . | TRBV4-2 | CASSQDPSGGGETQYF | TGTGCCAGCAGCCAAGATCCCAGCGGGGGTGGGGAGACCCAGTACTTC
TRBJ2-3 | TRBD2 | . | TRBV7-6 | CASSQSPLLAGTDTQYF | TGTGCCAGCAGCCAATCCCCCCTTCTAGCGGGCACAGATACGCAGTATTTT
TRBJ1-4 | . | . | TRBV30 | CAWSVDRNEKLFF | TGTGCCTGGAGTGTCGACAGGAATGAAAAACTGTTTTTT
TRBJ1-2 | . | few | TRBV12-3/TRBV12-4 | CASSRGPGYGYTF | TGTGCCAGCAGTCGGGGCCCGGGGTATGGCTACACCTTC
TRBJ1-1 | TRBD1 | . | TRBV30 | CAWSRWGTEDTEAFF | TGTGCCTGGAGCAGGTGGGGGACAGAGGACACTGAAGCTTTCTTT